Listed below are T cell receptor beta chains from one sample, sequenced in a study of STAT5B mutations in CD4+ large granular lymphocyte leukemia. The method was immunoSEQ multiplex PCR; TCRdb's version includes in-frame clones alone and lacks a portion of them. The sample lists 30,000 to 35,000 clones; around four fifths were seen once. The sample comprised CD4+ T cells from blood buffy coats. The source is a human donor in good health. The CDR3 runs from the conserved cysteine through the conserved F or W. Fields, in order: clone size, V gene, CDR3 length, J gene, D gene, CDR3 DNA, CDR3 protein. A D gene is named only where the DNA matches it firmly. Clone size is not always given. Where it is, it says once, few, many or a class for expanded clones.

NA	TRBV4-1	16	TRBJ2-7	TRBD2	TGCGCCAGCAGCCGAGGACTAGCGGGAGTATCCTACGAGCAGTACTTC	CASSRGLAGVSYEQYF
few	TRBV7-9	12	TRBJ2-1	NA	TGTGCCAGCACCAACACCTACAATGAGCAGTTCTTC	CASTNTYNEQFF
NA	TRBV28	12	TRBJ2-1	NA	TGTGCCAGCAGTGCCCCTCGCAATGAGCAGTTCTTC	CASSAPRNEQFF
NA	TRBV5-5	14	TRBJ1-2	TRBD1	TGTGCCAGCAGCGCGAGTCAGGGGGACTATGGCTACACCTTC	CASSASQGDYGYTF
NA	TRBV19	14	TRBJ1-1	NA	TGTGCCAGTAGTTTGGGTAACATGAACACTGAAGCTTTCTTT	CASSLGNMNTEAFF
few	TRBV6-1	14	TRBJ1-2	NA	TGTGCCAGCAGCGAGCCCAAGGCTAACTATGGCTACACCTTC	CASSEPKANYGYTF
NA	TRBV11-2	15	TRBJ1-2	TRBD1	TGTGCCAGCAGCTCGACAGGGGACTATGGACATGGCTACACCTTC	CASSSTGDYGHGYTF
NA	TRBV11-2	13	TRBJ2-1	NA	TGTGCCAGCAGCTTAGGCACCTACAATGAGCAGTTCTTC	CASSLGTYNEQFF
NA	TRBV2	16	TRBJ2-5	TRBD2	TGTGCCAGCAGCCAAATACTAGCGGGGGGGGAAGAGACCCAGTACTTC	CASSQILAGGEETQYF
NA	TRBV20-1	11	TRBJ2-4	TRBD1	TGCAGTGCTCGGACAGGGCCAATTCAGTACTTC	CSARTGPIQYF
once	TRBV18	11	TRBJ2-3	NA	TGTGCCAGCTCACCAGTAGATACGCAGTATTTT	CASSPVDTQYF
NA	TRBV11-1	14	TRBJ2-7	TRBD1	TGTGCCAGCAGCTTAGGGACAGGGAACTACGAGCAGTACTTC	CASSLGTGNYEQYF
few	TRBV27	14	TRBJ1-5	TRBD1	TGTGCCAGCAGTTTAAAGGGGGCGGGTCAGCCCCAGCATTTT	CASSLKGAGQPQHF
few	TRBV28	17	TRBJ2-7	TRBD2	TGTGCCAGCAGTCCAACGACGGGACTAGCGGGGGCCTACGAGCAGTACTTC	CASSPTTGLAGAYEQYF
NA	TRBV4-1	15	TRBJ2-3	NA	TGCGCCAGCAGTGTGAGGGGGGGCGGAGGAGATACGCAGTATTTT	CASSVRGGGGDTQYF
NA	TRBV5-5	15	TRBJ1-2	NA	TGTGCCAGCAGCATCCTTGTAGGGAGGGGCTATGGCTACACCTTC	CASSILVGRGYGYTF
few	TRBV5-5	13	TRBJ2-3	NA	TGTGCCAGCAGCCTGTACGACGGGGATACGCAGTATTTT	CASSLYDGDTQYF
few	TRBV28	11	TRBJ1-1	NA	TGTGCTACTCTCAGTAACACTGAAGCTTTCTTT	CATLSNTEAFF
NA	TRBV5-6	16	TRBJ2-1	TRBD2	TGTGCCAGCAGCTGGGGGGGAGGGGCCCTCTACAATGAGCAGTTCTTC	CASSWGGGALYNEQFF
few	TRBV5-1	15	TRBJ2-2	NA	TGCGCCAGCAGCTTAGGAGTTTCGAACACCGGGGAGCTGTTTTTT	CASSLGVSNTGELFF
NA	TRBV6-5	12	TRBJ2-1	TRBD1	TGTGCCAGCAGCGGGACAGACAATGAGCAGTTCTTC	CASSGTDNEQFF
few	TRBV28	14	TRBJ1-2	TRBD1	TGTGCCAGCAGTTTCGGCCAGGGGGCTTATGGCTACACCTTC	CASSFGQGAYGYTF
few	TRBV19	14	TRBJ1-1	NA	TGTGCCAGTAGCGGGGGACCGCGGAACACTGAAGCTTTCTTT	CASSGGPRNTEAFF
NA	TRBV28	14	TRBJ2-7	NA	TGTGCCAGCAGTTTCGGTGGGAGCTCCTACGAGCAGTACTTC	CASSFGGSSYEQYF
NA	TRBV7-2	15	TRBJ1-3	NA	TGTGCCAGCAGCTACCATAGGGCGCGTGGAAACACCATATATTTT	CASSYHRARGNTIYF
NA	TRBV5-1	15	TRBJ1-5	TRBD1	TGCGCCAGCAGGCCGACAGGGGGGAGCAATCAGCCCCAGCATTTT	CASRPTGGSNQPQHF
NA	TRBV5-1	13	TRBJ2-1	NA	TGCGCCAGCAGCTCCCCTCCTAGGGATGAGCAGTTCTTC	CASSSPPRDEQFF
NA	TRBV28	16	TRBJ1-5	NA	TGTGCCAGCAGCCCTTCGGGCAGGGGTGGCAATCAGCCCCAGCATTTT	CASSPSGRGGNQPQHF
NA	TRBV19	15	TRBJ2-6	NA	TGTGCCAGTAGTATCCTCAGCTCTGGGGCCAACGTCCTGACTTTC	CASSILSSGANVLTF
few	TRBV10-1	15	TRBJ2-7	TRBD2	TGCGCCAGCAGTGAGAGGACTAGCGGGGGCCGGGAGCAGTACTTC	CASSERTSGGREQYF
NA	TRBV28	15	TRBJ1-2	NA	TGTGCCAGCACCGTTTACGAGACGGACGGGTATGGCTACACCTTC	CASTVYETDGYGYTF
NA	TRBV5-1	12	TRBJ2-5	NA	TGCGCCAGCAGCCCACAAAGAGAGACCCAGTACTTC	CASSPQRETQYF
NA	TRBV19	14	TRBJ1-5	TRBD1	TGTGCCAGTAGGGGGGACAGGGGGAATCAGCCCCAGCATTTT	CASRGDRGNQPQHF
NA	TRBV19	13	TRBJ1-3	NA	TGTGCCAGTAGTACGGGTCGCCGAAACACCATATATTTT	CASSTGRRNTIYF
NA	TRBV19	15	TRBJ2-7	NA	TGTGCCAGTAGTATTATCTTACCGGTTTCCTACGAGCAGTACTTC	CASSIILPVSYEQYF
NA	TRBV30	14	TRBJ1-1	NA	TGTGCCTGGAGGACGGGACTGCCGAACACTGAAGCTTTCTTT	CAWRTGLPNTEAFF
once	TRBV5-1	15	TRBJ1-4	NA	TGCGCCAGCAGCCCTATTGGAACAACTAATGAAAAACTGTTTTTT	CASSPIGTTNEKLFF
NA	TRBV4-1	13	TRBJ2-5	NA	TGCGCCAGCAGCCAAGCAATGCTGGAGACCCAGTACTTC	CASSQAMLETQYF
NA	TRBV5-6	14	TRBJ2-5	NA	TGTGCCAGCAGCTTTGGCTTCACGACAGAGACCCAGTACTTC	CASSFGFTTETQYF
NA	TRBV12-2	11	TRBJ2-1	NA	TGTGCAAGTCGCTACATCTCGCTTCGGTTCTTC	CASRYISLRFF
NA	TRBV30	13	TRBJ1-6	NA	TGTGCCTGGAGGGGCTTCTATAATTCACCCCTCCACTTT	CAWRGFYNSPLHF
once	TRBV27	15	TRBJ2-7	NA	TGTGCCAGCAGTTTAAGGTTCTGGAGCTCCTACGAGCAGTACTTC	CASSLRFWSSYEQYF
NA	TRBV15	14	TRBJ2-1	NA	TGTGCCACCAGCAGAGATACCACCCTACGGGAGCAGTTCTTC	CATSRDTTLREQFF
NA	TRBV27	14	TRBJ2-1	NA	TGTGCCAGCAGTTTGGGAACTCAGCGACGTGAGCAGTTCTTC	CASSLGTQRREQFF
NA	TRBV5-4	15	TRBJ1-2	TRBD1	TGTGCCAGCAGCTTGGATCCGGGACAGGGCCATGGCTACACCTTC	CASSLDPGQGHGYTF
NA	TRBV1	17	TRBJ2-3	NA	TGCACCAGCAGCCAAGTCGACGGGAGGGCGAGCACAGATACGCAGTATTTT	CTSSQVDGRASTDTQYF
NA	TRBV7-2	15	TRBJ2-7	NA	TGTGCCAGCAGCTTAGGGGGACCACTATCCTACGAGCAGTACTTC	CASSLGGPLSYEQYF
NA	TRBV5-1	15	TRBJ1-4	TRBD1	TGCGCCAGCAGCTTCCCCGGGACAGGGGATGAAAAACTGTTTTTT	CASSFPGTGDEKLFF
NA	TRBV5-5	14	TRBJ1-5	NA	TGTGCCAGCAGCCCCGGGGGGGTCGGGCAGCCCCAGCATTTT	CASSPGGVGQPQHF
NA	TRBV30	13	TRBJ2-1	TRBD2	TGTGCCTGGGAGCGGGAGGGCCACAATGAGCAGTTCTTC	CAWEREGHNEQFF
NA	TRBV7-2	15	TRBJ2-1	NA	TGTGCCAGCAGTCCCCTTAGCAGCTCCTACAATGAGCAGTTCTTC	CASSPLSSSYNEQFF